This is a list of T cell receptor beta chains from one sample in a study of blood T cell repertoires in COVID-19. Repertoires were generated with immunoSEQ multiplex PCR, while TCRdb's copy carries only in-frame clones and drops some. The table has about 140,000 clones, about 92% seen once. Material for sequencing was peripheral blood. The receptors stem from a human donor in a cohort sampled during active COVID-19. The CDR3 runs from the conserved cysteine through the conserved F or W. Fields, in order: V gene, J gene, clone size, D gene, CDR3 DNA, CDR3 protein. The D gene is left open where the match is weak. The size entry is marked missing in some rows and otherwise reads once, few, many or a size class.

v_call: TRBV13
j_call: TRBJ2-3
clone_size: -
d_call: TRBD2
cdr3_nt: TGTGCCAGCAGCTTAAGGCGGGGGGTTAGCACAGATACGCAGTATTTT
cdr3_aa: CASSLRRGVSTDTQYF

v_call: TRBV11-3
j_call: TRBJ2-1
clone_size: -
d_call: -
cdr3_nt: TGTGCCAGCGGTAGAGAGGGTAACAATGAGCAGTTCTTC
cdr3_aa: CASGREGNNEQFF

v_call: TRBV7-2
j_call: TRBJ2-4
clone_size: -
d_call: -
cdr3_nt: TGTGCCAGCAGCTTAGAGGGGACTGGGCAGGTGGGAAACATTCAGTACTTC
cdr3_aa: CASSLEGTGQVGNIQYF

v_call: TRBV4-2
j_call: TRBJ2-7
clone_size: -
d_call: TRBD2
cdr3_nt: TGTGCCAGCAGCCAAGATCTGGGCGGGGGGGCCTACGAGCAGTACTTC
cdr3_aa: CASSQDLGGGAYEQYF

v_call: TRBV7-8
j_call: TRBJ1-6
clone_size: -
d_call: -
cdr3_nt: TGTGCCAGCAGCCGAGCACGGGGTTCACCCCTCCACTTT
cdr3_aa: CASSRARGSPLHF

v_call: TRBV18
j_call: TRBJ1-1
clone_size: -
d_call: -
cdr3_nt: TGTGCCAGCTCACCACCCCCAGGGAGGGGCACTGAAGCTTTCTTT
cdr3_aa: CASSPPPGRGTEAFF

v_call: TRBV7-9
j_call: TRBJ1-6
clone_size: -
d_call: -
cdr3_nt: TGTGCCAGCAGCTTAATGTACCCGTGGCAGGATAATTCACCCCTCCACTTT
cdr3_aa: CASSLMYPWQDNSPLHF

v_call: TRBV2
j_call: TRBJ1-4
clone_size: -
d_call: -
cdr3_nt: TGTGCCAGCAGACCCACAGGGTTGTATGGTGAAAAACTGTTTTTT
cdr3_aa: CASRPTGLYGEKLFF

v_call: TRBV5-1
j_call: TRBJ2-1
clone_size: -
d_call: -
cdr3_nt: TGCGCCAGCAGCACCCCCTTGGGTCGGAGAAATGAGCAGTTCTTC
cdr3_aa: CASSTPLGRRNEQFF

v_call: TRBV6-1
j_call: TRBJ1-1
clone_size: -
d_call: -
cdr3_nt: TGTGCCAGCAGTGAAGCGCTGGGCCTGAACACTGAAGCTTTCTTT
cdr3_aa: CASSEALGLNTEAFF

v_call: TRBV6-1
j_call: TRBJ2-1
clone_size: -
d_call: TRBD2
cdr3_nt: TGTGCCAGCAGTGAAGGAGTGGGGGCTAGCGGGGGCCTCGGCTACAATGAGCAGTTCTTC
cdr3_aa: CASSEGVGASGGLGYNEQFF

v_call: TRBV30
j_call: TRBJ2-7
clone_size: -
d_call: TRBD2
cdr3_nt: TGTGCCTGGAGTATGACTCCGGGACTAGTTAGCTCCGAGCAGTACTTC
cdr3_aa: CAWSMTPGLVSSEQYF

v_call: TRBV7-2
j_call: TRBJ2-3
clone_size: -
d_call: TRBD2
cdr3_nt: TGTGCCAGCAGCTTAGCGAGCGGACTAGCGGGGTGGGGTACGCAGTATTTT
cdr3_aa: CASSLASGLAGWGTQYF

v_call: TRBV9
j_call: TRBJ1-2
clone_size: once
d_call: -
cdr3_nt: TGTGCCAGCAGCGTAGATCCGGGAGTTGGCTATGGCTACACCTTC
cdr3_aa: CASSVDPGVGYGYTF

v_call: TRBV15
j_call: TRBJ2-3
clone_size: -
d_call: -
cdr3_nt: TGTGCCACCAGTACTACTGATACTCCCACAGATACGCAGTATTTT
cdr3_aa: CATSTTDTPTDTQYF

v_call: TRBV28
j_call: TRBJ1-6
clone_size: -
d_call: -
cdr3_nt: TGTGCCAGCAGGACAGTCAATTCACCCCTCCACTTT
cdr3_aa: CASRTVNSPLHF

v_call: TRBV6-6
j_call: TRBJ1-3
clone_size: -
d_call: -
cdr3_nt: TGTGCCAGCAGTTACGAGCCAGGAAGGAACACCATATATTTT
cdr3_aa: CASSYEPGRNTIYF

v_call: TRBV19
j_call: TRBJ1-1
clone_size: -
d_call: -
cdr3_nt: TGTGCCTCCATGGGACTACGAACTTTGAACACTGAAGCTTTCTTT
cdr3_aa: CASMGLRTLNTEAFF

v_call: TRBV4-1
j_call: TRBJ1-1
clone_size: -
d_call: -
cdr3_nt: TGCGCCAGCAGCCAAGTAACCCAGGGGAGCACTGAAGCTTTCTTT
cdr3_aa: CASSQVTQGSTEAFF

v_call: TRBV7-2
j_call: TRBJ2-1
clone_size: -
d_call: -
cdr3_nt: TGTGCCAGCAGCTTAGAGCCCGCTCGGGGTGAGCAGTTCTTC
cdr3_aa: CASSLEPARGEQFF

v_call: TRBV7-8
j_call: TRBJ1-3
clone_size: -
d_call: TRBD1
cdr3_nt: TGTGCCAGCAGCCATCCAATTTCGACAGGGAGCGGAAACACCATATATTTT
cdr3_aa: CASSHPISTGSGNTIYF

v_call: TRBV18
j_call: TRBJ1-1
clone_size: -
d_call: -
cdr3_nt: TGTGCCAGCTCACCCCAGGGTTCTGAAGCTTTCTTT
cdr3_aa: CASSPQGSEAFF

v_call: TRBV9
j_call: TRBJ2-5
clone_size: -
d_call: TRBD1
cdr3_nt: TGTGCCAGCAGCGTAGTGGACAGGGGAACGCAAGAGACCCAGTACTTC
cdr3_aa: CASSVVDRGTQETQYF

v_call: TRBV18
j_call: TRBJ1-4
clone_size: -
d_call: TRBD1
cdr3_nt: TGTGCCAGCTCACCATTACGGGACAGTAATGAAAAACTGTTTTTT
cdr3_aa: CASSPLRDSNEKLFF

v_call: TRBV19
j_call: TRBJ1-4
clone_size: -
d_call: TRBD1
cdr3_nt: TGTGCCACCAAAGGACAGGTTACAACTAATGAAAAACTGTTTTTT
cdr3_aa: CATKGQVTTNEKLFF

v_call: TRBV29-1
j_call: TRBJ2-7
clone_size: -
d_call: -
cdr3_nt: TGCAGCGTTGTAGCGGCAGGGTGGAACAGCCTCTACGAGCAGTACTTC
cdr3_aa: CSVVAAGWNSLYEQYF

v_call: TRBV2
j_call: TRBJ2-3
clone_size: -
d_call: -
cdr3_nt: TGTGCCAGCAGGGCGGGATTACGTGGGGATACGCAGTATTTT
cdr3_aa: CASRAGLRGDTQYF

v_call: TRBV7-9
j_call: TRBJ2-3
clone_size: -
d_call: -
cdr3_nt: TGTGCCAGCAGCTTCGTATCAGATACGCAGTATTTT
cdr3_aa: CASSFVSDTQYF

v_call: TRBV5-8
j_call: TRBJ1-4
clone_size: -
d_call: TRBD1
cdr3_nt: TGTGCCAGCAGCCCGGGACAGGGGGCCACTAATGAAAAACTGTTTTTT
cdr3_aa: CASSPGQGATNEKLFF

v_call: TRBV4-3
j_call: TRBJ2-1
clone_size: -
d_call: TRBD2
cdr3_nt: TGCGCCAGCAGCCAAGTAGTAGCGGGGGTAGCCTACAATGAGCAGTTCTTC
cdr3_aa: CASSQVVAGVAYNEQFF

v_call: TRBV4-2
j_call: TRBJ2-1
clone_size: -
d_call: TRBD1
cdr3_nt: TGTGCCAGCAGCCAAGGGACAGGGGATTCCAATGAGCAGTTCTTC
cdr3_aa: CASSQGTGDSNEQFF

v_call: TRBV5-1
j_call: TRBJ2-1
clone_size: -
d_call: -
cdr3_nt: TGCGCCAGCAGCCCCCGGGGTAGCATCGCCTACAATGAGCAGTTCTTC
cdr3_aa: CASSPRGSIAYNEQFF

v_call: TRBV6-5
j_call: TRBJ1-4
clone_size: -
d_call: -
cdr3_nt: TGTGCCAGCAGTTATGGGCCTCAGAACGAAAAACTGTTTTTT
cdr3_aa: CASSYGPQNEKLFF

v_call: TRBV7-9
j_call: TRBJ1-4
clone_size: -
d_call: TRBD1
cdr3_nt: TGTGCCAGCAGCTATTACACAGGGGGTACTAATGAAAAACTGTTTTTT
cdr3_aa: CASSYYTGGTNEKLFF

v_call: TRBV7-9
j_call: TRBJ1-4
clone_size: -
d_call: -
cdr3_nt: TGTGCCAGCAGCCAAGCAATTGAAAAACTGTTTTTT
cdr3_aa: CASSQAIEKLFF

v_call: TRBV19
j_call: TRBJ1-2
clone_size: -
d_call: TRBD1
cdr3_nt: TGTGCCAGTAGTAGGGACAGGTTTGATGGCTACACCTTC
cdr3_aa: CASSRDRFDGYTF

v_call: TRBV3-1/TRBV3-2
j_call: TRBJ2-3
clone_size: -
d_call: -
cdr3_nt: TGTGCCAGCAGCCAAGAACTGTACACAGATACGCAGTATTTT
cdr3_aa: CASSQELYTDTQYF

v_call: TRBV13
j_call: TRBJ2-7
clone_size: -
d_call: -
cdr3_nt: TGTGCCAGCAGCTTATTCGTCTCAACACATGAGCAGTACTTC
cdr3_aa: CASSLFVSTHEQYF

v_call: TRBV9
j_call: TRBJ1-1
clone_size: -
d_call: -
cdr3_nt: TGTGCCAGCAGCGTAACCTCGGGGAACACTGAAGCTTTCTTT
cdr3_aa: CASSVTSGNTEAFF

v_call: TRBV14
j_call: TRBJ2-7
clone_size: -
d_call: TRBD2
cdr3_nt: TGTGCCAGCAGCCAAGATCCCCCGGGAGGGCTTAACTACGAGCAGTACTTC
cdr3_aa: CASSQDPPGGLNYEQYF

v_call: TRBV10-1
j_call: TRBJ2-1
clone_size: -
d_call: -
cdr3_nt: TGCGCCAGCAGTTTAGACAGTTACAATGAGCAGTTCTTC
cdr3_aa: CASSLDSYNEQFF